Below, 16 T cell receptor beta chains from the same sample are listed, as sequenced in a study of read filtering for tumor transcriptome and immune sequencing. From approximately 430 ng of RNA, a library with molecular barcoded alpha/delta and beta/gamma adaptors was made. TCRdb processed the reads anew with MiXCR; each CDR3 protein has one entry. This table holds some 130,000 distinct CDR3 sequences, roughly an eighth found once. Sequenced material: a population of CD138-negative cells sorted from bone marrow. These receptors came from a donor at least 40 years old with multiple myeloma.

This clonotype appeared many times. The chain uses TRBV7-6 and TRBJ2-1; D is undetermined. The CDR3 length is 16 residues. V lost 1 base and J lost 2, with 12 bases in between. CDR1 and CDR2 (germline): SGHVS, FNYEAQ. CDR3 nucleotide sequence: TGTGCCAGCAGCTTAGGAGTGACCACTACCTACAATGAGCAGTTCTTC. Protein sequence: CASSLGVTTTYNEQFF.

This clonotype has ten or more counts. The chain carries TRBV29-1 and TRBJ2-7; D may be TRBD2 (5 bases). CDR1 and CDR2 from the germline V gene are SQVTM and ANQGSEA. This CDR3 contains 13 residues. V was shortened by 2 bases and J by 7 bases, with 15 bases between the two germline ends. The CDR3 region is CSVERARTGEQYF. CDR3 nucleotides: TGCAGCGTTGAAAGGGCACGAACGGGGGAGCAGTACTTC.

The sample holds many counts of this clonotype. The chain has TRBV29-1 and TRBJ1-1; D might be TRBD1 (6 bases). There are 14 residues in the CDR3. Germline lookup yields CDR1 SQVTM and CDR2 ANQGSEA. V was cut by 6 bases and J by 4 bases, with 18 bases left in between. CDR3 sequence: CSVDDYRAGTEAFF. CDR3 sequence (DNA): TGCAGCGTAGATGATTACAGGGCGGGCACTGAAGCTTTCTTT. The full variable domain, in which reference TRBV29-1 and TRBJ1-1 provide the parts outside the CDR3, is SAVISQKPSRDICQRGTSLTIQCQVDSQVTMMFWYRQQPGQSLTLIATANQGSEATYESGFVIDKFPISRPNLTFSTLTVSNMSPEDSSIYLCSVDDYRAGTEAFFGQGTRLTVV.

This clonotype was seen repeatedly, ten times or more. The rearrangement uses TRBV5-1 and TRBJ1-1; 10 nucleotides align to TRBD1. After removal of 0 bases from V and 1 base from J, the junction contained 3 bases not matched to a gene. Germline loops: CDR1 SGHRS, CDR2 YFSETQ. There are 16 residues in the CDR3. The chain's CDR3 is CASSLGDRGRNTEAFF. The CDR3 coding sequence is TGCGCCAGCAGCTTGGGGGACAGGGGTCGGAACACTGAAGCTTTCTTT.

The sample holds many counts of this clonotype. This sequence joins TRBV19 and TRBJ2-3; unclear D gene. The CDR3 runs to 12 residues. The ends were cut back, 0 bases at V and 9 bases at J, with 7 bases in the middle. The germline gives CDR1 LNHDA, CDR2 SQIVND (reference sequence). The CDR3 DNA sequence: TGTGCCAGTAGTATAGAACAGAGCACGCAGTATTTT. Encoded protein: CASSIEQSTQYF.

Ten or more counts support this clonotype. The chain recombines TRBV11-3 with TRBJ2-1; 9 bases map to TRBD2. The CDR3 extends over 15 amino acids. V trimming: 4 bases; J trimming: 2 bases; junction bases outside the gene matches: 3. CDR1 is SGHNT and CDR2 is YENEEA in the germline V gene. The DNA for the CDR3 is TGTGCCAGCAGCTCCAGACTAGCGGCCTACAATGAGCAGTTCTTC. Its protein is CASSSRLAAYNEQFF.

On this clonotype: The junction differs from germline at one of its ends, possibly a read error. The genes are TRBV29-1 and TRBJ2-2, with D possibly being TRBD1 or TRBD2 (6 bases each). This CDR3 region has 14 residues. The germline CDR1 and CDR2 sequences are SQVTM and ANQGSEA. The CDR3 spells CSADPGAGTGELFF. Written as DNA, the CDR3 is TGCAGCGCTGACCCGGGGGCGGGCACCGGGGAGCTATTTTTT.

Comment on this clonotype: A single base separates this from a much larger clone, so it may be a read error. This chain joins TRBV6-5 and TRBJ2-7, with 11 bases matching TRBD2. CDR3 size: 16 residues. Germline CDR1 is MNHEY and CDR2 is SVGAGI. The CDR3 DNA sequence: TGTGCCAACAGTTACTCGGATAGCGGGAGGGCCTACGAGCAGTACTTC. Encoded protein: CANSYSDSGRAYEQYF.

This clonotype was detected many times. The V gene is TRBV6-5, the J gene TRBJ1-1; no clear D. With 3 bases removed from V and 1 base from J, the gap between germline ends came to 9 bases. Germline-derived CDR1 and CDR2 are MNHEY and SVGAGI. The CDR3 covers 14 residues. As DNA, the CDR3 is TGTGCCAGCAGTTATGAACGGACGAACACTGAAGCTTTCTTT. This translates into CASSYERTNTEAFF.

This clonotype occurred many times. The rearrangement joins TRBV11-3 to TRBJ1-1; 7 bases are a match to TRBD1. In germline, CDR1 is SGHNT, CDR2 YENEEA. V lost 5 bases, J lost 0 bases, and 9 bases stayed unmatched. The CDR3 runs 16 residues. The CDR3 spells CASSPRQGIMNTEAFF. The CDR3 DNA follows: TGTGCCAGCAGCCCTCGACAGGGAATCATGAACACTGAAGCTTTCTTT.

V is TRBV6-5 and J is TRBJ2-2; D assignment may be TRBD1 or TRBD2 (5 bases each). The V gene lost 2 bases and the J gene lost 3 bases, with 10 bases spanning the gap. The CDR3 has 15 amino acids. Looked up from germline, CDR1 is MNHEY and CDR2 is SVGAGI. CDR3 protein: CASSYRGPDTGELFF. CDR3 coding DNA: TGTGCCAGCAGTTACCGGGGACCGGACACCGGGGAGCTGTTTTTT.

This clonotype was seen repeatedly, ten times or more. This chain connects TRBV29-1 to TRBJ2-7, with TRBD2 matching over 10 bases. Trimming cost V 5 bases and J 2 bases; bases outside gene matches: 9. The germline CDR1 and CDR2 sequences are SQVTM and ANQGSEA. This CDR3 is 15 amino acids long. For the CDR3, the DNA is TGCAGCGTTCACGCTGATGGGACTAGCGCCTACGAGCAGTACTTC. Amino acids: CSVHADGTSAYEQYF.

This clonotype was seen at least ten times. The chain employs TRBV4-2 and TRBJ2-3; no clear D. The V end lost 1 base, the J end lost 0 bases, and 11 bases lay between the germline ends. CDR1 LGHNA and CDR2 YNFKEQ come from the germline V gene. The CDR3 is made up of 16 amino acids. The CDR3 region has the DNA TGTGCCAGCAGCCAAGGAGGCGGTGCTAGCACAGATACGCAGTATTTT. As protein: CASSQGGGASTDTQYF.

As to this clonotype: Since no conserved phenylalanine or tryptophan closes the CDR3, a read error is the likely cause. The chain has TRBV6-5 and TRBJ2-1, with a possible D match to TRBD2 (6 bases). V lost 0 bases and J lost 5, with 29 bases in between. Germline V CDR1 and CDR2: MNHEY, SVGAGI. This CDR3 contains 21 residues. The CDR3 region is CASSYSSSQDFPGVWNNEQFS. DNA of the CDR3: TGTGCCAGCAGTTACTCGAGCAGTCAGGATTTCCCGGGAGTTTGGAACAATGAGCAGTTCTCC.

This clonotype was detected ten times or more. The V call is TRBV10-3, the J call TRBJ1-2; a weak D match, TRBD1 (6 bases). The germline V and J ends were trimmed by 10 bases and 0 bases, with 15 bases remaining between them. This CDR3 contains 14 residues. Germline V gene sequence: CDR1 ENHRY, CDR2 SYGVKD. CDR3 nucleotide sequence: TGTGCCACCCTCAAAAACAGGGCTAACTATGGCTACACCTTC. Encoded protein: CATLKNRANYGYTF.

This clonotype was recorded at least ten times. The chain's CDR3 is CSAWGGAPTEAFF. The DNA of the CDR3 is TGCAGCGCCTGGGGGGGGGCTCCAACTGAAGCTTTCTTT. The J gene is TRBJ1-1, the V gene TRBV29-1; D might be TRBD1 (6 bases). Trimming left V 7 bases short and J 5 bases short, with 17 bases between. The germline V gene has CDR1 SQVTM and CDR2 ANQGSEA. The CDR3 consists of 13 residues. The full variable domain, its missing parts supplied by reference TRBV29-1 and TRBJ1-1, is SAVISQKPSRDICQRGTSLTIQCQVDSQVTMMFWYRQQPGQSLTLIATANQGSEATYESGFVIDKFPISRPNLTFSTLTVSNMSPEDSSIYLCSAWGGAPTEAFFGQGTRLTVV.